Following are 5 T cell receptor beta chains from one sample sequenced in a study of naive and memory T cell subsets. Two oligonucleotides, mixed equimolar, formed the beta constant-region primer covering TRBC1 and TRBC2. Nested alpha and beta constant-region primers with the SP2 primer drove four PCR rounds on ligated cDNA. Each CDR3 protein is one row after TCRdb ran MiXCR on the UMI-ligation and nested PCR reads. Of 130,000 or so distinct CDR3 sequences listed, roughly 36% are singletons. Specimen: central memory CD4+ T cells from blood. The source is a human donor in good health.

The chain is built from TRBV2 and TRBJ2-6; 12 positions agree with TRBD1. Trimming took 9 bases from V and 2 from J; bases not matched to a gene: 2. Germline V gives CDR1 SNHLY, CDR2 FYNNEI. CDR3 length: 15 residues. The CDR3 loop is CARGTGGTGANVLTF. In nucleotides, the CDR3 is TGTGCCAGAGGGACAGGGGGCACTGGGGCCAACGTCCTGACTTTC.

This clonotype was detected ten times or more. The rearrangement uses TRBV12-3 or TRBV12-4 and TRBJ2-7; 7 bases are a match to TRBD1. V trimming: 6 bases; J trimming: 1 base; junction bases outside the gene matches: 12. This CDR3 region has 16 residues. This CDR3 is CASSSSDRVHSYEQYF. The DNA for the CDR3 is TGTGCCAGCAGCTCTTCCGACAGGGTCCATTCCTACGAGCAGTACTTC.

The gene calls are TRBV9 and TRBJ1-5; D is undetermined. CDR3 size: 13 residues. Per germline, CDR1 SGDLS and CDR2 YYNGEE. Trimming cost V 0 bases and J 3 bases, with 4 bases left between them. The CDR3 DNA follows: TGTGCCAGCAGCGTAGCTGACAATCAGCCCCAGCATTTT. Encoded protein: CASSVADNQPQHF.

This clonotype has only a few counts. The gene calls are TRBV29-1 and TRBJ2-2; D is perhaps TRBD1 (5 bases). This CDR3 is 20 amino acids long. The V and J ends lost 0 bases and 2 bases respectively, with 25 bases between them. Germline V gene data show CDR1 as SQVTM and CDR2 as ANQGSEA. The CDR3 DNA is TGCAGCGTTGAAGATCTGGTTTACAGGTTTCGAACCTCAAACACCGGGGAGCTGTTTTTT. Translated: CSVEDLVYRFRTSNTGELFF.

The V call is TRBV4-3, the J call TRBJ2-5, with TRBD2 matching 10 bases. V gave up 0 bases and J gave up 4 bases; unmatched junction bases: 8. CDR1 and CDR2 from the germline V gene are LGHNA and YSLEER. CDR3 length: 17 residues. The CDR3 region is CASSQDGLAGVRETQYF. The CDR3 DNA reads TGCGCCAGCAGCCAAGATGGCCTAGCGGGAGTCAGAGAGACCCAGTACTTC.